This TCR beta chain was identified during a study of cytomegalovirus exposure and HLA in healthy donors. Study outcomes and limitations: Analyzed later, association rates of TCRs varied across HLA loci, with DRB1 most and HLA-C fewest. In vitro work confirmed that a few CMV-associated chains recognize CMV antigens.

Both 60 Vbeta primers and 13 Jbeta primers went into the PCR. The method was immunoSEQ multiplex PCR; TCRdb's version includes in-frame clones alone and lacks a portion of them. The profile shows fewer than 200,000 clones, roughly nine tenths of them singletons. Though nominally healthy at sampling, donors likely had unrecorded immune exposures. Comments on this clone: As yet, its antigen is unknown.

CDR1 and CDR2 from the germline V gene are MNHEY and SVGAGI. This CDR3 is 15 amino acids long. The sequenced sample was PBMCs. The V gene is TRBV6-5, the J gene TRBJ2-2; no firm D call. The J call is uncertain, as TRBJ1-3 better fits the DNA end. This receptor was identified in a woman in her thirties in good health and CMV-seronegative. The CDR3 region is CASSQFSGSGNTIYF. The CDR3 nucleotides read TGTGCCAGCAGTCAGTTCAGCGGTTCTGGAAACACCATATATTTT.